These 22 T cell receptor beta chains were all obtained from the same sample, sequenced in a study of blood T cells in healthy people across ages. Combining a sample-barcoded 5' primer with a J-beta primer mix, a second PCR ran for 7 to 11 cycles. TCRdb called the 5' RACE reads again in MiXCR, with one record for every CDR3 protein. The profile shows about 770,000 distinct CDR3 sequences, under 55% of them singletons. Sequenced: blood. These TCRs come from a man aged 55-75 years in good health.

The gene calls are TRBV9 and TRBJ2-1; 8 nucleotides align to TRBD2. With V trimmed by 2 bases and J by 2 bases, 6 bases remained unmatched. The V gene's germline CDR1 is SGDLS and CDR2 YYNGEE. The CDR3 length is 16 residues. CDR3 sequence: CASSVSSGGAYNEQFF. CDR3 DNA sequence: TGTGCCAGCAGCGTCAGCTCGGGGGGGGCCTACAATGAGCAGTTCTTC.

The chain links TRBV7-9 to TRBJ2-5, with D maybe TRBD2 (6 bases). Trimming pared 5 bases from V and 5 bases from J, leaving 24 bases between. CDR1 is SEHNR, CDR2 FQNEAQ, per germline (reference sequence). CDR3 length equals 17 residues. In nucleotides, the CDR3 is TGTGCCAGCAGCCCCCAATTCCTCCGACTAGTGAGCGAGACCCAGTACTTC. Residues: CASSPQFLRLVSETQYF.

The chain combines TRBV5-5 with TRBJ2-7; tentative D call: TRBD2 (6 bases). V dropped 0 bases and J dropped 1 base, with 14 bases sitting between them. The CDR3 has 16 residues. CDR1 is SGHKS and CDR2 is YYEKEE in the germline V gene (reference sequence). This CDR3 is CASSLGGGTDSYEQYF. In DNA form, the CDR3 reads TGTGCCAGCAGCTTGGGTGGGGGGACGGATTCCTACGAGCAGTACTTC.

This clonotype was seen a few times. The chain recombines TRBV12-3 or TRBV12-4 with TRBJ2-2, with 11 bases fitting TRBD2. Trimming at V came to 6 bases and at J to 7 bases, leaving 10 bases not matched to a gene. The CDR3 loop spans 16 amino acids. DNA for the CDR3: TGTGCCAGCAGGATATCTAGCGGGGGGAGGTTCGGGGAGCTGTTTTTT. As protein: CASRISSGGRFGELFF.

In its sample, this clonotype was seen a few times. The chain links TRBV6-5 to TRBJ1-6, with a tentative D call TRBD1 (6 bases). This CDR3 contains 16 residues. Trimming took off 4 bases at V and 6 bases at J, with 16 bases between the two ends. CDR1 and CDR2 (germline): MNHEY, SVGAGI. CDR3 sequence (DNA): TGTGCCAGCAGTTCCACTCAGGGGATACGTAATTCACCCCTCCACTTT. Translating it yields CASSSTQGIRNSPLHF.

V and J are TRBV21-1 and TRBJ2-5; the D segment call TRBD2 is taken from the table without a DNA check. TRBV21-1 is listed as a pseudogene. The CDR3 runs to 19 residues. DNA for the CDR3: TGTGCCAGCAGCCCTCTAAAGATTAGCGGTCCTTCATTTACGGAGACCCAGTACTTC. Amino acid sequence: CASSPLKISGPSFTETQYF.

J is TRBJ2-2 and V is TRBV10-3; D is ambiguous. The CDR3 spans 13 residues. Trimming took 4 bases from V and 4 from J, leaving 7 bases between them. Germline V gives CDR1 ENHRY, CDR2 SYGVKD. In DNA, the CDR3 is TGTGCCATCAGTGGGGCTTCCACCGGGGAGCTGTTTTTT. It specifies CAISGASTGELFF.

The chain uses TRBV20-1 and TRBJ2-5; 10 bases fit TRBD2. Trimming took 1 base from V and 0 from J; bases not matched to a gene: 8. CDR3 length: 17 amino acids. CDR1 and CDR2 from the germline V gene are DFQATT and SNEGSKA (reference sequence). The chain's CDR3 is CSARGIAGGRYQETQYF. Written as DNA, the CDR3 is TGCAGTGCTAGAGGTATAGCGGGGGGCCGGTACCAAGAGACCCAGTACTTC.

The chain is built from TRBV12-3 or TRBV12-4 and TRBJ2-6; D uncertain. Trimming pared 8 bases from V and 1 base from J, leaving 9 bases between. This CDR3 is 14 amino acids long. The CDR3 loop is CASWQGSGANVLTF. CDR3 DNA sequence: TGTGCCAGCTGGCAAGGGTCTGGGGCCAACGTCCTGACTTTC.

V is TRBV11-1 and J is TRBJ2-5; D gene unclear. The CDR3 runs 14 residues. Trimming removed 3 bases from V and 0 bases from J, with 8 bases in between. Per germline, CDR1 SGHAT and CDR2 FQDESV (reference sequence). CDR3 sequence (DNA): TGTGCCAGCAGCTTCTCTGGACACCAAGAGACCCAGTACTTC. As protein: CASSFSGHQETQYF.

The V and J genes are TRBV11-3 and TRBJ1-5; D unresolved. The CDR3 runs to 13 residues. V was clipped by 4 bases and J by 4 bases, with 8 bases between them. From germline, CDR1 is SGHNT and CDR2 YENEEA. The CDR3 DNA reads TGTGCCAGCAGCTCCCGATGGAATCAGCCCCAGCATTTT. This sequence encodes CASSSRWNQPQHF.

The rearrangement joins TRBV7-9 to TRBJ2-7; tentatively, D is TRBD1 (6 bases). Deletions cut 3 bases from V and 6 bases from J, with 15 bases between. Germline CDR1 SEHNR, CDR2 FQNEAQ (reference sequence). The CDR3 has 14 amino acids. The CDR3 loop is CASSLTQGFGEQYF. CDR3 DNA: TGTGCCAGCAGCTTGACACAGGGATTTGGCGAGCAGTACTTC.

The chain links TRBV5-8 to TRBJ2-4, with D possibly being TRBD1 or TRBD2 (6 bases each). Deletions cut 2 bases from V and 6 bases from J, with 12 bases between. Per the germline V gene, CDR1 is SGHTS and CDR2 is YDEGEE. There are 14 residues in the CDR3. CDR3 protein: CASSFKGGPNIQYF. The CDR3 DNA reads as TGTGCCAGCAGCTTTAAGGGGGGCCCAAACATTCAGTACTTC.

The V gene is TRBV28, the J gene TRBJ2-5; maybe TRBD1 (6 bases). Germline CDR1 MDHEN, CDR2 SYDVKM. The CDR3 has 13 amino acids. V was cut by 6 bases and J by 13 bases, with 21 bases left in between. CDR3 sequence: CASSPHSRGHLYF. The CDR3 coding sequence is TGTGCCAGCAGCCCACACTCTCGGGGACACCTGTACTTC.

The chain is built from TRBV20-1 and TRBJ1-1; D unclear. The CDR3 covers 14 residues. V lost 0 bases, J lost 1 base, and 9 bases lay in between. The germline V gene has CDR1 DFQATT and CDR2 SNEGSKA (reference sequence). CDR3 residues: CSARDRRKNTEAFF. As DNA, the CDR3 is TGCAGTGCTAGAGATCGCCGCAAGAACACTGAAGCTTTCTTT.

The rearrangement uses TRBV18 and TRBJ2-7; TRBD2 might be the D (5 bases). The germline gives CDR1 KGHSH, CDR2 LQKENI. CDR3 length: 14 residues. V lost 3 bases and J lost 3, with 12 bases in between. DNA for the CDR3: TGTGCCAGCTCACCGGCCGGGGAAGTCTACGAGCAGTACTTC. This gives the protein CASSPAGEVYEQYF.

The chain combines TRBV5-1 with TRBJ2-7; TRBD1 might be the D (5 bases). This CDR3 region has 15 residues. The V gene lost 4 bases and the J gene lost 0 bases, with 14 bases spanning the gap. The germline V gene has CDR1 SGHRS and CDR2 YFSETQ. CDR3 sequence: CASSPGPGASYEQYF. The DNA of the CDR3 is TGCGCCAGCAGCCCAGGGCCTGGGGCCTCCTACGAGCAGTACTTC.

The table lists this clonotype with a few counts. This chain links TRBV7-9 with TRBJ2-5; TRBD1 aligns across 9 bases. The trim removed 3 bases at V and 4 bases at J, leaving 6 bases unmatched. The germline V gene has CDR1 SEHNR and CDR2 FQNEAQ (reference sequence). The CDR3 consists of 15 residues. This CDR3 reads CASSFGTGLVETQYF. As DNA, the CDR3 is TGTGCCAGCAGCTTCGGGACAGGGTTAGTAGAGACCCAGTACTTC.

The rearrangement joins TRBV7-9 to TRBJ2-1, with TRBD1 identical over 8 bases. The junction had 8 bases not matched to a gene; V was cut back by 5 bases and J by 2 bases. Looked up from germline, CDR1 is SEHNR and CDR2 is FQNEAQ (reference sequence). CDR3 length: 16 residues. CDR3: CASSIFDRGTYNEQFF. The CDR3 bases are TGTGCCAGCAGCATCTTCGACAGGGGCACCTACAATGAGCAGTTCTTC.

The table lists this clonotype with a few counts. In DNA form, the CDR3 reads TGTGCCAGCAGCCCGGGACAGGCGGGGTATGGCTACACCTTC. Translated, it gives CASSPGQAGYGYTF. The chain couples TRBV12-3 or TRBV12-4 to TRBJ1-2, with 8 bases lining up with TRBD1. V gave up 6 bases and J gave up 5 bases; unmatched junction bases: 8. The CDR3 sequence is 14 residues long.

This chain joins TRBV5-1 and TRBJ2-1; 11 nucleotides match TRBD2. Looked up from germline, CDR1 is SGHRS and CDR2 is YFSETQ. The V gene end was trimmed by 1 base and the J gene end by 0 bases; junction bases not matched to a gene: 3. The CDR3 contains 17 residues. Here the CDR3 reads CASSLPSGGSSYNEQFF. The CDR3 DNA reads TGCGCCAGCAGCTTGCCTAGCGGGGGGAGCTCCTACAATGAGCAGTTCTTC.

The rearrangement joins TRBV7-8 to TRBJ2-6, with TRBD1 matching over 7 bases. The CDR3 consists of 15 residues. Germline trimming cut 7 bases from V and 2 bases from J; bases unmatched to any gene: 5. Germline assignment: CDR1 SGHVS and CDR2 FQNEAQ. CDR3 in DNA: TGTGCCAGCATCCGAGGGGGCGCTGGGGCCAACGTCCTGACTTTC. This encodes CASIRGGAGANVLTF.